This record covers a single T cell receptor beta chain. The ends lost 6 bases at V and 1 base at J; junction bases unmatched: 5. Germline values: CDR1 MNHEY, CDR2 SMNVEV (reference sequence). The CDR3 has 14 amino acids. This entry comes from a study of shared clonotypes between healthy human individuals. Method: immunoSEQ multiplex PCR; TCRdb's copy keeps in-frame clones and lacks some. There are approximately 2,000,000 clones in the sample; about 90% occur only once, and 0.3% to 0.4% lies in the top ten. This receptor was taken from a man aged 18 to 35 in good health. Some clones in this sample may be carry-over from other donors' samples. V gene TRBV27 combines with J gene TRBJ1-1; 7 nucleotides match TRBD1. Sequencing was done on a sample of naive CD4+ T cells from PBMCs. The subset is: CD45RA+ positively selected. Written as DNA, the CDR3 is TGTGCCAGCAGCCGCGACAGGGAGAACACTGAAGCTTTCTTT. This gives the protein CASSRDRENTEAFF.